This T cell receptor (beta chain) is drawn from a study of cytomegalovirus exposure and HLA in healthy donors. The study ran its PCR with 60 Vbeta and 13 Jbeta primers. Sequencing used immunoSEQ multiplex PCR; TCRdb keeps in-frame clones, though not all of them. The sample lists 85,000 to 120,000 clones; approximately 64% were seen once. As for this clone: Antigen specificity is unknown.

Germline V gives CDR1 MNHEY, CDR2 SMNVEV (reference sequence). V was shortened by 4 bases and J by 3 bases, with 10 bases between the two germline ends. The CDR3 length is 14 residues. General study results and limits: Later analysis showed TCR association rates varying by HLA locus, highest for DRB1 and lowest for HLA-C.

The sequencing input was PBMCs. The chain recombines TRBV27 with TRBJ2-1; D not certain. The receptor's source is a human donor in good health. The DNA of the CDR3 is TGTGCCAGCAGTTCGGGTTCGAGCTACAATGAGCAGTTCTTC. Translated, it gives CASSSGSSYNEQFF.